This T cell receptor (beta chain) was captured by sequencing in a study of T cell responses to AZD1222 COVID-19 vaccine. About this clone itself: Its antigen remains unknown.

Study-level points and caveats: Donors, mostly white British, included more females; clonal diversity was possibly underestimated. Mapped onto spike, vaccine-associated CD4 TCRs spanned it and were dominant at 160-218 and 743-854. There were repertoire samples only from the period after the peak T cell response. Nearly half of spike-specific TCRs reportedly target variant regions that are unmutated in the B.1.351 and B.1.1.7 variants.

Trimming cost V 5 bases and J 1 base, with 15 bases left between them. The CDR3 has 16 residues. Germline CDR1 and CDR2: MNHEY and SVGEGT. Profiling relied on immunoSEQ multiplex PCR, and the TCRdb table lists in-frame clones only, not all of them. The table shows roughly 100,000 clones, with roughly 88% occurring only once. The material sequenced was peripheral blood, taken 28 days after the second AZD1222 dose. The chain carries TRBV6-2 or TRBV6-3 and TRBJ1-5; a possible D gene is TRBD1 (5 bases). This TCR was recovered from an adult who received the AZD1222 COVID-19 vaccine. Written as DNA, the CDR3 is TGTGCCAGCAGTCCCCGGGGGGAAGGGAGCAATCAGCCCCAGCATTTT. Protein: CASSPRGEGSNQPQHF.